These T cell receptor beta chains were read from a single sample in a study of blood T cell repertoires in COVID-19. TCRdb's copy holds only in-frame clones and misses some; the assay was immunoSEQ multiplex PCR. The sample yields about 300,000 clones, 86% seen once. The sequenced material came from PBMCs or T cells enriched from blood (not recorded which). Receptors were obtained from a man aged 25-45 years who had recovered from COVID-19. CDR3s include the opening cysteine and the closing phenylalanine or tryptophan. The D gene is left open where the match is weak. Clone size appears in some rows only: once, few, many, or a class for an expanded clone.

v_call	j_call	d_call	clone_size	cdr3_nt	cdr3_aa
TRBV5-1	TRBJ2-2	TRBD1	.	TGCGCCAGCAGCTTGGATACAGGGGGAACCGGGGAGCTGTTTTTT	CASSLDTGGTGELFF
TRBV19	TRBJ1-1	TRBD1	.	TGTGCCAGTACTCGACCCGGGACAGGGATGAAAGAAGCTTTCTTT	CASTRPGTGMKEAFF
TRBV7-8	TRBJ2-5	TRBD2	.	TGTGCCAGCAGCCGAGGCAGGCTAGCGGGATGGGGAGGAGAGACCCAGTACTTC	CASSRGRLAGWGGETQYF
TRBV4-1	TRBJ2-7	.	.	TGCGCCAGCAGCCCCGAGGGAGGTAAGAGCTCCTACGAGCAGTACTTC	CASSPEGGKSSYEQYF
TRBV10-1	TRBJ1-3	.	once	TGCGCCAGCAGTGAGTCCTCCCGGGCTGGAAACACCATATATTTT	CASSESSRAGNTIYF
TRBV11-3	TRBJ2-5	TRBD2	once	TGTGCCAGCTCCATTTGGGGAGGGGAGACCCAGTACTTC	CASSIWGGETQYF
TRBV27	TRBJ1-5	.	.	TGTGCCAGCAGACCGACAGGCAATCAGCCCCAGCATTTT	CASRPTGNQPQHF
TRBV30	TRBJ2-2	TRBD2	once	TGTGCCTGGAGTTTAAGAACTAGCGGCTACACTTTTACCGGGGAGCTGTTTTTT	CAWSLRTSGYTFTGELFF
TRBV11-2	TRBJ2-7	TRBD2	.	TGTGCCAGCAGCTTAGGCGGGGCGGGGGGATTCGACGAGCAGTACTTC	CASSLGGAGGFDEQYF
TRBV10-2	TRBJ1-1	TRBD1	.	TGCGCCAGCAGTGAGACTATGGACAGGGGGGGTGCTTTCTTT	CASSETMDRGGAFF
TRBV29-1	TRBJ1-2	.	.	TGCAGCGTGATGTCGGACAGCCTCTATGGCTACACCTTC	CSVMSDSLYGYTF
TRBV9	TRBJ2-1	TRBD1	.	TGTGCCAGCAGCGCGCGGGACAGGGGAGTTGATGAGCAGTTCTTC	CASSARDRGVDEQFF
TRBV7-2	TRBJ2-7	TRBD2	.	TGTGCCAGCAGCTTAGGTAGCGGGGGAACCTACGAGCAGTACTTC	CASSLGSGGTYEQYF
TRBV2	TRBJ1-5	.	.	TGTGCCAGCAGCGAACGGGGAGATCAGCCCCAGCATTTT	CASSERGDQPQHF
TRBV11-1	TRBJ1-2	.	.	TGTGCCAGCAGCCTCCAACGGGGGGTCCGCTATGGCTACACCTTC	CASSLQRGVRYGYTF
TRBV6-1	TRBJ1-2	.	.	TGTGCCAGCAGTGAGCGGCAGGGAACCTATGGCTACACCTTC	CASSERQGTYGYTF
TRBV7-2	TRBJ2-5	.	.	TGTGCCAGCAGCCAGACAGGACCTCAAGAGACCCAGTACTTC	CASSQTGPQETQYF
TRBV28	TRBJ2-7	.	.	TGTGCCAGCAGAGTCGCCAGGGACGAGCAGTACTTC	CASRVARDEQYF
TRBV7-8	TRBJ2-2	TRBD1	few	TGTGCCAGCAGCAACCGGGACAGGGGGAACACCGGGGAGCTGTTTTTT	CASSNRDRGNTGELFF
TRBV24-1	TRBJ2-5	TRBD1	.	TGTGCCACCAGTGGAGGACAGGGCCCGGAGACCCAGTACTTC	CATSGGQGPETQYF
TRBV5-1	TRBJ1-1	.	.	TGCGCCAGCAGCACGGACAGCATGAACACTGAAGCTTTCTTT	CASSTDSMNTEAFF
TRBV27	TRBJ1-1	TRBD1	few	TGTGCCAGCAGTTCTTGGACAGGGGCGTTGTCATATCAAGCTTTCTTT	CASSSWTGALSYQAFF
TRBV18	TRBJ1-5	TRBD1	.	TGTGCCAGCTCAGGAGACAGGGGTGAGCCCCAGCATTTT	CASSGDRGEPQHF
TRBV27	TRBJ1-3	.	.	TGTGCCAGCAGTTTAGGCCGGGGGATTTTCGGAGGAAACACCATATATTTT	CASSLGRGIFGGNTIYF
TRBV6-5	TRBJ2-7	.	.	TGTGCCAGCAGCGATGAAGGACTCTACGAGCAGTACTTC	CASSDEGLYEQYF
TRBV6-5	TRBJ1-4	.	.	TGTGCCAGCAGCTGGGGGGCAACTAATGAAAAACTGTTTTTT	CASSWGATNEKLFF
TRBV11-3	TRBJ2-5	TRBD1	.	TGTGCCAGCAGCCCGATGACAGGGGAAGAGACCCAGTACTTC	CASSPMTGEETQYF
TRBV5-1	TRBJ2-1	TRBD2	.	TGCGCCAGCAGCTCAAGCGGGAGCTCCTACAATGAGCAGTTCTTC	CASSSSGSSYNEQFF
TRBV29-1	TRBJ2-5	.	.	TGCAGCGTTAACAGGGAGAGGGAGACCCAGTACTTC	CSVNRERETQYF
TRBV29-1	TRBJ1-3	.	.	TGCAGCGCCTTACAGGGTACCTCTGGAAACACCATATATTTT	CSALQGTSGNTIYF
TRBV5-6	TRBJ2-1	.	.	TGTGCCAGCAGCCCCGCGGGCGGCACGTGGTCCTACAATGAGCAGTTCTTC	CASSPAGGTWSYNEQFF
TRBV7-8	TRBJ1-1	.	.	TGTGCCAGCAGCTTAGCGGCGGAGGGGAAGACTGAAGCTTTCTTT	CASSLAAEGKTEAFF
TRBV28	TRBJ1-2	TRBD1	.	TGTGCCAGCAGTTTTGGGACAGTCTATGGCTACACCTTC	CASSFGTVYGYTF
TRBV18	TRBJ2-3	.	.	TGTGCCAGCTCACCAGTTAACAGAATAAGCACAGATACGCAGTATTTT	CASSPVNRISTDTQYF
TRBV10-2	TRBJ2-7	TRBD1	.	TGCGCCAGCAGTGGGACAGGGTGGGACGAGCAGTACTTC	CASSGTGWDEQYF
TRBV5-4	TRBJ2-5	.	.	TGTGCCAGCAGCTTGGGCGGCCAGCAAGAGACCCAGTACTTC	CASSLGGQQETQYF
TRBV5-1	TRBJ2-1	TRBD2	.	TGCGCCAGCAGCTTGACTAGCGGGGGGGCGTGGGAGCAGTTCTTC	CASSLTSGGAWEQFF
TRBV21-1	TRBJ1-2	.	.	TGTGCCAGCAGCACCCAGGGGGCCTATGGCTACACCTTC	CASSTQGAYGYTF
TRBV5-1	TRBJ2-1	TRBD2	.	TGCGCCAGCAGCCGTACTCTAGCGGGGAGGGACAATGAGCAGTTCTTC	CASSRTLAGRDNEQFF
TRBV19	TRBJ1-5	.	.	TGTGCCAGTAGTATATTCAGGGCCTGGAATCAGCCCCAGCATTTT	CASSIFRAWNQPQHF
TRBV10-1	TRBJ1-5	.	.	TGCGCCAGCAGTGCGGGGTACAATCAGCCCCAGCATTTT	CASSAGYNQPQHF
TRBV5-1	TRBJ2-7	.	.	TGCGCCAGCAGCTTCGGGACTGATTCCTACGAGCAGTACTTC	CASSFGTDSYEQYF
TRBV4-2	TRBJ2-2	.	.	TGTGCCAGCAGCCAAGAAATGGGGGGCACCGGGGAGCTGTTTTTT	CASSQEMGGTGELFF
TRBV11-3	TRBJ2-5	TRBD1	.	TGTGCCAGCAGCTTGGGACAGGGGCAAGAGACCCAGTACTTC	CASSLGQGQETQYF
TRBV7-2	TRBJ2-7	TRBD2	.	TGTGCCAGCAGCTCCGGGAGGGCCGATGGAGAGCAGTACTTC	CASSSGRADGEQYF
TRBV7-6	TRBJ1-2	.	.	TGTGCCAGCAGCTCCTTGGACCAGGGCCACTATGGCTACACCTTC	CASSSLDQGHYGYTF
TRBV6-1	TRBJ2-6	.	.	TGTGCCAGCAGTGACCCCCTGGGGACACCGACTTTC	CASSDPLGTPTF
TRBV5-1	TRBJ1-4	.	.	TGCGCCAGCAGCCTTCGGCAAGCGTCTAATGAAAAACTGTTTTTT	CASSLRQASNEKLFF